Listed below are T cell receptor beta chains from one sample, sequenced in a study of type 1 regulatory T cells. One entry per CDR3 protein, called by TCRdb with MiXCR from the reads. The sample carries about 100,000 distinct CDR3 sequences, about a third recorded once. Input material: CD4+ T cells, either the whole sample or a sorted fraction (not recorded which). Receptors originate from a human donor in good health. Both conserved end residues are part of each CDR3. The D gene is left open where the match is weak. Clone size, where shown, is once, few, many, or a class for clones that have expanded.

TRBJ2-1	TRBD2	-	TRBV20-1	CSATGGRRYEQFF	TGCAGTGCTACGGGCGGGAGGAGGTATGAGCAGTTCTTC
TRBJ1-1	-	-	TRBV7-9	CASSLTGSTEAFF	TGTGCCAGCAGCTTAACAGGGAGTACTGAAGCTTTCTTT
TRBJ2-6	TRBD2	few	TRBV2	CASSEVAGEAGANVLTF	TGTGCCAGCAGTGAAGTAGCGGGAGAGGCTGGGGCCAACGTCCTGACTTTC
TRBJ2-3	-	-	TRBV10-3	CAISELADTQYF	TGTGCCATCAGTGAGCTCGCTGATACGCAGTATTTT
TRBJ2-2	-	-	TRBV19	CASSIPRSARSGELFF	TGTGCCAGTAGTATACCACGTTCGGCCAGATCCGGGGAGCTGTTTTTT
TRBJ2-7	TRBD2	-	TRBV7-6	CASSPRLAGGSRHPYEQYF	TGTGCCAGCAGCCCCCGATTAGCGGGAGGCAGTCGACATCCCTACGAGCAGTACTTC
TRBJ2-3	-	-	TRBV20-1	CSATRGGEGTDTQYF	TGCAGTGCTACTCGTGGGGGAGAGGGCACAGATACGCAGTATTTT
TRBJ1-1	-	-	TRBV5-1	CASTENQRTEAFF	TGCGCCAGCACCGAAAACCAGCGGACTGAAGCTTTCTTT
TRBJ2-7	TRBD1	-	TRBV6-2/TRBV6-3	CASSYSLQGYSRSGEQYF	TGTGCCAGCAGTTACTCGTTACAGGGGTATTCTCGAAGCGGCGAGCAGTACTTC
TRBJ1-3	-	-	TRBV5-5	CASSSDGPPSIYF	TGTGCCAGCAGTTCGGACGGTCCCCCCAGCATATATTTT
TRBJ1-5	-	-	TRBV6-1	CASSDRGAGGNQPQHF	TGTGCCAGCAGTGACCGGGGAGCAGGGGGCAATCAGCCCCAGCATTTT
TRBJ2-1	TRBD2	-	TRBV20-1	CSTPRAGESASEQFF	TGCAGTACCCCGAGGGCGGGAGAATCCGCAAGTGAGCAGTTCTTC
TRBJ2-7	-	few	TRBV2	CASSELADGWEQYF	TGTGCCAGCAGTGAATTGGCAGACGGCTGGGAGCAGTACTTC
TRBJ2-1	TRBD2	-	TRBV10-3	CAISVAGGPLGNGQFF	TGTGCCATCAGCGTAGCGGGAGGGCCTCTAGGGAATGGGCAGTTCTTC
TRBJ1-3	-	-	TRBV19	CASSATPGNTIYF	TGTGCCAGTAGTGCCACGCCCGGAAACACCATATATTTT
TRBJ2-7	TRBD2	many	TRBV5-1	CASSLQPAGAGEQYF	TGCGCCAGCAGCCTTCAACCGGCGGGAGCCGGAGAGCAGTACTTC
TRBJ2-5	TRBD1	-	TRBV7-3	CASSANRGRGTQYF	TGTGCCAGCAGCGCCAACAGGGGGCGCGGGACCCAGTACTTC
TRBJ2-5	TRBD1	few	TRBV24-1	CATSAPGTGGGQETQYF	TGTGCCACCAGTGCCCCCGGGACAGGGGGCGGCCAAGAGACCCAGTACTTC
TRBJ1-1	-	few	TRBV29-1	CSVGPGNTEAFF	TGCAGCGTTGGCCCAGGAAACACTGAAGCTTTCTTT
TRBJ2-1	TRBD1	-	TRBV5-1	CASSRTRQGRNNEQFF	TGCGCCAGCAGCCGGACCCGACAGGGACGGAACAATGAGCAGTTCTTC
TRBJ2-1	TRBD2	-	TRBV5-1	CASSLGRQTLAGGPSSNEQFF	TGCGCCAGCAGCTTGGGAAGACAGACACTAGCGGGAGGGCCTTCTAGCAATGAGCAGTTCTTC
TRBJ1-2	-	few	TRBV12-3/TRBV12-4	CASSDAVVYTF	TGTGCCAGCTCCGATGCGGTGGTCTACACCTTC
TRBJ2-7	TRBD1	many	TRBV27	CASSRSQGAEGYEQYF	TGTGCCAGCAGCCGCTCACAGGGGGCGGAAGGCTACGAGCAGTACTTC
TRBJ2-7	-	-	TRBV20-1	CSARAAGGRPQYYEQYF	TGCAGTGCCCGAGCGGCGGGCGGACGGCCCCAATATTACGAGCAGTACTTC
TRBJ2-1	-	-	TRBV5-1	CASSFARTNYNEQFF	TGCGCCAGCAGCTTTGCCAGGACAAATTACAATGAGCAGTTCTTC
TRBJ2-4	TRBD2	-	TRBV20-1	CSARDLSREGGVVIQYF	TGCAGTGCTAGAGATCTTTCGCGGGAGGGCGGGGTGGTCATTCAGTACTTC
TRBJ1-3	-	-	TRBV4-1	CVSSQYIPSGNTIYF	TGCGTCAGCAGCCAATACATCCCCTCTGGAAACACCATATATTTT
TRBJ2-3	-	few	TRBV20-1	CSARDKRRGTSTDTQYF	TGCAGTGCTAGAGATAAGAGGCGCGGTACTAGCACAGATACGCAGTATTTT
TRBJ2-5	-	-	TRBV11-2	CASSLGGLSVGETQYF	TGTGCCAGCAGCTTGGGCGGACTCTCGGTCGGGGAGACCCAGTACTTC
TRBJ1-2	TRBD1	-	TRBV20-1	CSPTGSSVKEGYTF	TGCAGTCCGACAGGGAGCTCTGTAAAAGAAGGCTACACCTTC
TRBJ1-6	-	-	TRBV19	CASSFRDGNSPLHF	TGTGCCAGTAGTTTCCGGGACGGGAATTCACCCCTCCACTTT
TRBJ2-5	TRBD2	few	TRBV7-8	CASSFSGTTDGETQYF	TGTGCCAGCAGCTTTAGCGGGACAACGGACGGGGAGACCCAGTACTTC
TRBJ2-7	-	-	TRBV20-1	CSARGFTGTGETYEQYF	TGCAGTGCTAGAGGTTTTACAGGGACGGGGGAAACATACGAGCAGTACTTC
TRBJ1-2	TRBD1	few	TRBV20-1	CSAQPGQVYGYTF	TGCAGTGCGCAACCGGGACAGGTCTATGGCTACACCTTC
TRBJ2-5	-	once	TRBV7-6	CASSPFRETQYF	TGTGCCAGCAGCCCGTTTAGAGAGACCCAGTACTTC
TRBJ2-5	-	-	TRBV19	CASAPPGHGTQYF	TGTGCCAGCGCCCCCCCAGGGCACGGGACCCAGTACTTC
TRBJ2-3	TRBD2	-	TRBV29-1	CSGIAGSTDTQYF	TGCAGCGGGATAGCGGGAAGCACAGATACGCAGTATTTT
TRBJ2-2	TRBD1	few	TRBV4-1	CASSRQGDANTGELFF	TGCGCCAGCAGTCGACAGGGGGACGCCAACACCGGGGAGCTGTTTTTT
TRBJ2-4	TRBD1	-	TRBV4-3	CASSQGTGAIAKNIRYF	TGCGCCAGCAGCCAAGGGACAGGGGCTATAGCCAAAAACATTCGGTACTTC
TRBJ2-2	-	-	TRBV7-3	CASSFRTGPDTGELFF	TGTGCCAGCAGCTTCAGAACAGGTCCTGACACCGGGGAGCTGTTTTTT
TRBJ2-5	TRBD2	-	TRBV7-6	CASSLFPALAGGETQYF	TGTGCCAGCAGCTTATTCCCGGCTCTAGCGGGAGGGGAGACCCAGTACTTC
TRBJ2-7	TRBD2	few	TRBV4-1	CASSLIWGGGPLEQYF	TGCGCCAGCAGCCTCATATGGGGGGGGGGTCCGCTCGAGCAGTACTTC
TRBJ2-1	TRBD2	-	TRBV11-2	CASSLVFSGRTDANEQFF	TGTGCCAGCAGCTTAGTGTTTAGCGGGAGGACAGACGCCAATGAGCAGTTCTTC